The clone carrying this T cell receptor (beta chain) was detected only a few times. Between the trimmed V and J ends, which lost 8 bases and 5 bases, there was a span of 9 bases. This CDR3 is built from 11 residues. Per germline, CDR1 LNHDA and CDR2 SQIVND (reference sequence). A 1 in 200,000 to 1 in 1 million T cell depth was the sequencing target. Produced via immunoSEQ multiplex PCR; TCRdb's table is partial and in-frame only. Counted here are just over 200,000 clones, approximately 70% occurring once; the ten biggest clones make up 5.5% to 6%. These data are taken from a study of cytotoxic CD8 clonotypes in ibrutinib-treated CLL. About the study: Patients gave response samples after a median roughly 11 months of treatment, range 6 to 36.

This TCR came from a human donor with chronic lymphocytic leukemia. The J gene is TRBJ1-1, the V gene TRBV19; no clear D gene. The source was PBMCs, collected after 12 months of ibrutinib treatment. CDR3 sequence reads: CASESRTEAFF. As DNA, the CDR3 is TGTGCCAGTGAGAGCAGGACTGAAGCTTTCTTT.